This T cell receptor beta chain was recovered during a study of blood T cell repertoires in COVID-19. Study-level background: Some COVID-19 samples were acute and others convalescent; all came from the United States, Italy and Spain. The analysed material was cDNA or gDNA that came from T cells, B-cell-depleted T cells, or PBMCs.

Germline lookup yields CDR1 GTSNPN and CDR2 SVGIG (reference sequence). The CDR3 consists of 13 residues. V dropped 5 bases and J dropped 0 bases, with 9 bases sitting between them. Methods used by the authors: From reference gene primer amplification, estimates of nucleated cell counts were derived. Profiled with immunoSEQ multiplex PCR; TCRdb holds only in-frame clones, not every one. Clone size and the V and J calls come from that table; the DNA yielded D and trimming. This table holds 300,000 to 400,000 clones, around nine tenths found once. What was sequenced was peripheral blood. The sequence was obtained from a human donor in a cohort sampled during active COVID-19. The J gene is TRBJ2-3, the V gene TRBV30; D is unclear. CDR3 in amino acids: CAWGRSSTDTQYF. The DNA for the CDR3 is TGTGCCTGGGGCCGGTCTAGCACAGATACGCAGTATTTT.